This T cell receptor (beta chain) was sequenced during a study of siplizumab effects on memory and regulatory T cells. V was trimmed by 3 bases and J by 0 bases, leaving 5 bases between them. The CDR3 is 13 residues long. The germline V gene encodes CDR1 MNHEY and CDR2 SMNVEV (reference sequence). As to this clone: Its target is unknown.

Assays examined about 9.1 x 10^4 TCR templates per sample. TCRdb's copy holds only in-frame clones and misses some; the assay was immunoSEQ multiplex PCR. The sample lists 60,000 or so clones; 85% to 95% were seen once. Study-level results: Naive-or-memory phenotypes were unassignable for roughly 80-97% of proliferating CD4+ or CD8+ clones.

V is TRBV27 and J is TRBJ1-1, with a tentative D call TRBD1 (5 bases). The material sequenced was CD8+ T cells sorted from blood. The clonotype was recovered from a human donor in good health. The CDR3 loop reads CASSLTVNTEAFF. The DNA of the CDR3 is TGTGCCAGCAGTTTGACAGTGAACACTGAAGCTTTCTTT.